What follows describes a single T cell receptor (beta chain). The data were obtained in a study of cytomegalovirus exposure and HLA in healthy donors. With 60 Vbeta and 13 Jbeta primers, the PCR was carried out. Clones were read by immunoSEQ multiplex PCR, and TCRdb kept only the in-frame ones, dropping some. In the table there are fewer than 150,000 clones, approximately 80% of which are singletons. The V end was cut by 1 base, the J end by 1 base, with 22 bases between. The CDR3 is made up of 19 amino acids. Germline CDR1 and CDR2: KGHSH and LQKENI. The clonotype was recovered from a man in his forties or fifties in good health and CMV-seronegative. The sample comprised PBMCs. The chain recombines TRBV18 with TRBJ1-1; the D gene is possibly TRBD1 (5 bases). CDR3 protein: CASSPQGTVFSTGNTEAFF. In DNA, the CDR3 is TGTGCCAGCTCACCACAGGGGACTGTCTTCTCTACCGGGAACACTGAAGCTTTCTTT.